This T cell receptor beta chain came from a study of T cell responses to AZD1222 COVID-19 vaccine (dated by TCRdb to the early 2020s). About the investigation overall: A total of approximately 240 trial participants underwent TCR sequencing, of whom about 210 had received two doses of AZD1222 and some 25 had received two doses of the MenACWY control vaccine. Trial participants were enrolled by age into 18-55, 56-69 and 70-plus year subgroups, with approximately 150, 28 and 58 TCR-sequenced participants respectively. General findings and caveats noted by the study authors: In the small 56-69-year group, the increase in depth fell short of significance, most likely because of low power. Reportedly, almost half of the unique spike-specific TCRs recognized epitopes lying outside the regions that are mutated in the B.1.351 and B.1.1.7 variants. Because no day 14 peak-response samples were available, the repertoires could be characterized only after the peak T cell response. Participants were mostly white British and included more females than males, and it was suggested by the authors that clonal diversity may have been underestimated. Conclusions about previously exposed vaccinees are limited because only a handful of AZD1222 recipients were SARS-CoV-2 seropositive at baseline. Spike-specific TCR breadth and depth rose significantly after two AZD1222 doses compared with day 0 and with MenACWY recipients. Vaccine-associated CD4 TCRs spanned the whole spike protein, with dominant responses in regions 160-218 and 743-854.

Comment on this clone: The antigen it recognizes is unknown. Per-nucleotide qualities are absent, and no much larger clonotype sits a single base away.

The CDR3 regions of human TCRbeta chains were analyzed by immunosequencing. From the authors' description of their analysis: Repertoire TCRs were matched against a reference library of SARS-CoV-2-specific TCRs generated with the MIRA antigen-specificity platform. Breadth was defined as the fraction of unique TCRs that were SARS-CoV-2-associated, and depth was defined as the fraction of total T cells that were SARS-CoV-2-associated. Using the MIRA data, each spike-specific TCR was assigned both to the spike region to which the TCR was reactive and to a CD4 or CD8 class. Log10-transformed breadth and depth values were compared by one-way ANOVA with Sidak's multiple comparisons tests. TCRdb carries this immuneACCESS record with in-frame sequences only. Its versions omit some clonotypes, under half of them owing to an unresolved V gene in the studies checked, with the rest unexplained. From that table come the V and J calls and clone size; the DNA was used to work out D and trimming. This sample is represented by over 60,000 clones; more than 70% of them were singletons. The ten top clones hold about 5% of the sample.

This sample's time point label indicates: about 28 days (+/-7) after the second vaccine dose. This specimen's treatment or condition label, per the study, means: meningococcal conjugate vaccine given as trial control. Vaccinee samples were obtained from the UK trials COV001 and COV002, which included a single-blind randomized controlled phase 2/3 trial of AZD1222 (ChAdOx1 nCoV-19) in healthy adults. Trial participant PBMC samples were collected at day 0 and day 28 after the second dose for TCRbeta chain sequencing. From the cysteine up to the phenylalanine, the CDR3 has a length of 13 residues. Only CDR3 DNA remains: 39 bases, in frame from the first base. CDR1 SGHAT and CDR2 FQNNGV are derived from the germline V gene. Trimming takes 0 bases from V and 4 bases from J, and the germline ends sit 6 bases apart.

Source: peripheral blood, taken 28 days after the second dose of the MenACWY control vaccine. The V and J segments used are TRBV11-2 and TRBJ1-1, with the D gene uncertain. This sequence was found in an adult who received the MenACWY meningococcal vaccine as a control. For the CDR3, the sequence is CASSLERGTEAFF. The sequenced DNA is TGTGCCAGCAGCTTAGAGCGGGGCACTGAAGCTTTCTTT.